This record concerns one TCR beta chain sequence. Its antigen is not known. Clones were sequenced by immunoSEQ multiplex PCR, and TCRdb holds only the in-frame ones, with some missing. This table holds about 78,000 clones, roughly 87% found once. The record originates from a study of T cell responses to AZD1222 COVID-19 vaccine. Study conclusions and caveats: The repertoires were collected only after the peak T cell response. Two AZD1222 doses significantly raised spike-specific TCR breadth and depth over controls. Baseline seropositivity occurred in only six AZD1222 recipients. Donors were mostly white British, more females; clonal diversity possibly underestimated.

This CDR3 has 17 amino acids. V lost 3 bases to trimming and J lost 4 bases; unmatched junction nucleotides: 12. Germline V gene lookup returns CDR1 LGHNA and CDR2 YNFKEQ. The specimen was peripheral blood, collected on day 0 of MenACWY control vaccination. The receptor comes from an adult in good health. The chain is built from TRBV4-2 and TRBJ1-3, with 7 bases that match TRBD1. In DNA, the CDR3 is TGTGCCAGCAGCCAGGAGGCTAGACAGGGCGCAGGAAACACCATATATTTT. This encodes CASSQEARQGAGNTIYF.